This TCR beta chain is drawn from a study of T cell responses to AZD1222 COVID-19 vaccine. Study conclusions and caveats: Across the whole spike, CD4 TCRs peaked at regions 160-218 and 743-854. After the peak T cell response, and only then, were repertoires sampled. A reported finding is that nearly half of spike-specific TCRs target unmutated variant regions. Baseline seropositives among AZD1222 recipients totaled only 6 or 7.

Note on this clone: Its antigen remains unknown.

Sequencing was performed with immunoSEQ multiplex PCR; in TCRdb, only in-frame clones are kept and a portion is missing. Seen here are 130,000 to 150,000 clones, about 88% observed once, and the top ten hold approximately 5.1%. The V and J ends lost 4 bases and 4 bases respectively, with 20 bases between them. This CDR3 is 17 amino acids long. The germline V gene has CDR1 SGDLS and CDR2 YYNGEE. The gene calls are TRBV9 and TRBJ2-2, with D tentatively TRBD2 (6 bases). This receptor was identified in an adult in good health. The specimen comprised peripheral blood, sampled on day 0 of AZD1222 vaccination. CDR3 in DNA: TGTGCCAGCAGCCCCAGATCGGGAAGGGGAGGCACCGGGGAGCTGTTTTTT. This gives the protein CASSPRSGRGGTGELFF.